This TCR beta chain was recorded in a study of T-cell memory formation after mild COVID-19. CDR3 length: 13 residues. The V gene lost 5 bases and the J gene lost 3 bases, with 10 bases spanning the gap. Per the germline V gene, CDR1 is LNHNV and CDR2 is YYDKDF (reference sequence). TCRdb recomputed calls from the 5' RACE reads with MiXCR, one row per CDR3 protein. The table lists roughly 110,000 distinct CDR3 sequences, under 15% of them singletons. The specimen was PBMCs or a T cell subset sorted from them (not recorded which). J is TRBJ1-2 and V is TRBV15; D call uncertain. This clonotype was sampled from a man between 18 and 35 years old who had mild COVID-19 (a few samples of this study predate the infection). Cell type and time point are not known. The CDR3 sequence is CATSRNRDYGYTF. DNA of the CDR3: TGTGCCACCAGCCGGAACCGGGACTATGGCTACACCTTC.